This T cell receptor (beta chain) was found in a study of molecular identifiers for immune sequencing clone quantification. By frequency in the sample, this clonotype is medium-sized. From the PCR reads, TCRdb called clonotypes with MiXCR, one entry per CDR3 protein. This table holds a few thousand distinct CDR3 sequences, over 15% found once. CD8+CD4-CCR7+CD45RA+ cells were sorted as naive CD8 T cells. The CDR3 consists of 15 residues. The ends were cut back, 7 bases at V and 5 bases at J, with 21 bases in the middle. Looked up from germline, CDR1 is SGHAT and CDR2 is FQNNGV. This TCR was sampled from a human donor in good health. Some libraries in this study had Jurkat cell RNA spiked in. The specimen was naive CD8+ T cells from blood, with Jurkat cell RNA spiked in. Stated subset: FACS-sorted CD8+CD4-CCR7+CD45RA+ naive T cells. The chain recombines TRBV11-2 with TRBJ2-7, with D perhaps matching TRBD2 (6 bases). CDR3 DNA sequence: TGTGCCAGCACCATGGCGGGACTTATAATTAACGAGCAGTACTTC. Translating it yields CASTMAGLIINEQYF.